A selection of T cell receptor beta chains follows, all from one sample in a study of cytomegalovirus exposure and HLA in healthy donors. The method was immunoSEQ multiplex PCR; TCRdb's version includes in-frame clones alone and lacks a portion of them. The sample lists fewer than 70,000 clones, roughly 94% occurring once. The sequenced material came from PBMCs. All receptors come from a woman aged 18-35 years in good health and CMV-seropositive. Each CDR3 is given with its conserved first and last residue. The D gene is left open where the match is weak. The size of a clone is reported for some rows only, either as once, few or many, or as a class for expanded clones.

abundance	d_gene	v_gene	j_gene	CDR3nt	CDR3aa
.	.	TRBV20-1	TRBJ2-5	TGCAGTCGAGCCGAGGCCCAGTACTTC	CSRAEAQYF
once	.	TRBV18	TRBJ2-7	TGTGCCAGCTCATCCCGGGACACGTCCTACGAGCAGTACTTC	CASSSRDTSYEQYF
.	.	TRBV4-2	TRBJ1-4	TGTGCCAGCAGCCAAGAGGTCAGGGATGAAAAACTGTTTTTT	CASSQEVRDEKLFF
once	.	TRBV7-2	TRBJ2-5	TGTGCCAGCAGCCCTACAGGGCACCAAGAGACCCAGTACTTC	CASSPTGHQETQYF
.	.	TRBV7-9	TRBJ2-1	TGTGCCAGCAGACCCAGGGGAGCTGGCGTCTACAATGAGCAGTTCTTC	CASRPRGAGVYNEQFF
.	.	TRBV10-2	TRBJ2-7	TGCGCCAGCAGGATCGCGAGAGGCGAGCAGTACTTC	CASRIARGEQYF
.	.	TRBV7-6	TRBJ2-5	TGTGCCAGCAGCTTAGGGCTTCACGAGACCCAGTACTTC	CASSLGLHETQYF
once	.	TRBV2	TRBJ1-2	TGTGCCAGCAGTGAAGAACTTACCGGCTACACCTTC	CASSEELTGYTF
.	.	TRBV11-2	TRBJ1-1	TGTGCCAGCAGCTTGATGGGGGGAATGAACACTGAAGCTTTCTTT	CASSLMGGMNTEAFF
.	.	TRBV5-4	TRBJ1-2	TGTGCCAGCAGCGAGGCAAGGGGGTATTGGGGCTACACCTTC	CASSEARGYWGYTF
.	.	TRBV6-5	TRBJ2-5	TGTGCCAGCAGTTACTCTCGCCAGGGCAGGGAGACCCAGTACTTC	CASSYSRQGRETQYF
.	.	TRBV25-1	TRBJ1-2	TGTGCCAGCAGTGAGGTAGCAGGGCGGGGTGGCTACACCTTC	CASSEVAGRGGYTF
.	.	TRBV30	TRBJ1-1	TGTGCCTGGACCCCGGGTCTTGGGAACACTGAAGCTTTCTTT	CAWTPGLGNTEAFF
.	.	TRBV11-2	TRBJ2-1	TGTGCCAGCAGCTTTCCAGGCGACTACAATGAGCAGTTCTTC	CASSFPGDYNEQFF
.	TRBD2	TRBV9	TRBJ2-1	TGTGCCAGCAGCGTAGTATCCCTTTCGGGGGGGACTCACAATGAGCAGTTCTTC	CASSVVSLSGGTHNEQFF
.	.	TRBV9	TRBJ2-1	TGTGCCAGCAGCGTAGGAGACAATGAGCAGTTCTTC	CASSVGDNEQFF
once	.	TRBV6-1	TRBJ2-1	TGTGCCAGCTCATTCACGCAGAAGAATGAGCAGTTCTTC	CASSFTQKNEQFF
.	.	TRBV7-2	TRBJ2-7	TGTGCCAGCAGCTTACGTGGCGGTCAGTACTTC	CASSLRGGQYF
.	TRBD1	TRBV5-4	TRBJ2-7	TGTGCCAGCAGCGCTGGGGGACAGGGGAGCACCTACGAGCAGTACTTC	CASSAGGQGSTYEQYF
.	TRBD1	TRBV2	TRBJ1-6	TGTGCCAGCAGTGTAGAGTCCGGGACAGGGAATTCACCCCTCCACTTT	CASSVESGTGNSPLHF
.	.	TRBV9	TRBJ1-5	TGTGCCAGCAGCGCCACGGTCAGCAATCAGCCCCAGCATTTT	CASSATVSNQPQHF
.	.	TRBV20-1	TRBJ1-1	TGCAGTGCTAACAGTTACACTGAAGCTTTCTTT	CSANSYTEAFF
.	.	TRBV29-1	TRBJ1-3	TGCAGCGTTGAAGAATTGAAGGAGGGCGCTGGAAACACCATATATTTT	CSVEELKEGAGNTIYF
.	TRBD2	TRBV7-3	TRBJ2-2	TGTGCCAGCAGAACTATGGGGACTAGCGATGCCGGGGAGCTGTTTTTT	CASRTMGTSDAGELFF
.	TRBD2	TRBV6-5	TRBJ2-5	TGTGCCAGCAGTTCCGGGACTAGCGAGGCGTTGGAGACCCAGTACTTC	CASSSGTSEALETQYF
.	.	TRBV28	TRBJ2-5	TGTGCCAGCAGTTTATTGGGGAGCCAAGAGACCCAGTACTTC	CASSLLGSQETQYF
once	.	TRBV18	TRBJ2-7	TGTGCCAGCTCACGGACAGAGTTCTACGAGCAGTACTTC	CASSRTEFYEQYF
.	TRBD1	TRBV28	TRBJ1-5	TGTGCCAGCAGTTTAGTACAGGGGGCCTACAATCAGCCCCAGCATTTT	CASSLVQGAYNQPQHF
.	TRBD2	TRBV7-3	TRBJ2-7	TGTGCCAGCAGCCCCGGGACTAGCGGCGAGCAGTACTTC	CASSPGTSGEQYF
.	TRBD2	TRBV28	TRBJ2-7	TGTGCCAGCAGTTTAAGACTAGCGGGAGCCCCGACCTACGAGCAGTACTTC	CASSLRLAGAPTYEQYF
.	.	TRBV15	TRBJ1-5	TGTGCCACCAGCAGAGGGGCAGGGAATAGCAATCAGCCCCAGCATTTT	CATSRGAGNSNQPQHF
.	TRBD1	TRBV4-1	TRBJ1-2	TGCGCCAGCAGCCCGAAATTTCCGGGACAGGGGGCGGTGGACTATGGCTACACCTTC	CASSPKFPGQGAVDYGYTF
.	TRBD1	TRBV7-9	TRBJ2-7	TGTGCCAGCAGCCTTGGACAGGGGAAGTCCGAGCAGTACTTC	CASSLGQGKSEQYF
.	TRBD2	TRBV14	TRBJ2-2	TGTGCCAGCAGCCAACTAGCGGGGGACACCGGGGAGCTGTTTTTT	CASSQLAGDTGELFF
.	.	TRBV28	TRBJ1-5	TGTGCCAGCAGGTCCTCGGGAGGGCGAGGCAATCAGCCCCAGCATTTT	CASRSSGGRGNQPQHF
.	.	TRBV6-1	TRBJ2-1	TGTGCCAGCAGTGCCAGCAGGGGTTCCTACAATGAGCAGTTCTTC	CASSASRGSYNEQFF
once	TRBD2	TRBV2	TRBJ2-7	TGTGCCAGCAGTGAAGCGGGACGACGTTCAGCGGGGGAAAGCTACGAGCAGTACTTC	CASSEAGRRSAGESYEQYF
.	TRBD1	TRBV6-1	TRBJ2-3	TGTGCCAGCAGTTATCAGGGGGCAGATACGCAGTATTTT	CASSYQGADTQYF
.	TRBD1	TRBV19	TRBJ1-3	TGTGCCAGTAGTATAACACAGGACAGGGGAGGAGGAAACACCATATATTTT	CASSITQDRGGGNTIYF
.	TRBD2	TRBV29-1	TRBJ2-7	TGCAGCGTTGCCCGGGACTATGAGCAGTACTTC	CSVARDYEQYF